This TCR beta chain was sequenced during a study of tumor and adjacent non-tumor tissue in lung cancer. No cell sorting was done before RNA was extracted from the tissue. A modified ARM-PCR protocol with three rounds of nested PCR amplified TCRbeta. MiXCR was run by TCRdb on the multiplex PCR reads, yielding one entry per CDR3 protein. Seen here are 65,000 to 90,000 distinct CDR3 sequences, 65% to 75% observed once, and the top ten hold around 13%. Germline V gives CDR1 SGHRS, CDR2 YFSETQ. V lost 0 bases and J 3 bases, leaving 13 bases between the germline ends. This CDR3 has 15 residues. This TCR was recovered from a woman between 65 and 79 years old with non-small cell lung cancer. Sequenced material: lung tumor tissue. The chain combines TRBV5-1 with TRBJ2-7; weak D call: TRBD1 (5 bases). CDR3 sequence reads: CASSLGPGCRYEQYF. DNA for the CDR3: TGCGCCAGCAGCTTGGGTCCAGGGTGCCGCTACGAGCAGTACTTC.